The 21 T cell receptor beta chains below come from one sample, sequenced in a study of blood T cell repertoires in COVID-19. Produced via immunoSEQ multiplex PCR; TCRdb's table is partial and in-frame only. The data hold 250,000 to 350,000 clones, with 88% observed a single time. Material: peripheral blood. The receptors here all came from a man aged 18 to 30 with active or convalescent COVID-19.

The V call is TRBV5-6, the J call TRBJ2-5; no firm D call. Germline loops: CDR1 SGHDT, CDR2 YYEEEE. Trimming shortened V by 2 bases and J by 5 bases, and 4 bases separated the two germline ends. This CDR3 is built from 11 residues. The CDR3 protein is CASSFRETQYF. The CDR3, as DNA: TGTGCCAGCAGCTTTCGGGAGACCCAGTACTTC.

This clone was observed a single time. The V gene is TRBV9, the J gene TRBJ1-5, with TRBD1 as a possible D gene (6 bases). CDR3 length: 18 residues. Germline lookup yields CDR1 SGDLS and CDR2 YYNGEE. The V end was cut by 3 bases, the J end by 3 bases, with 22 bases between. The CDR3 sequence: CASSARGIRAGANQPQHF. In DNA form, the CDR3 reads TGTGCCAGCAGCGCCCGAGGGATCCGGGCAGGGGCCAATCAGCCCCAGCATTTT.

The CDR3 here is CSAAGGPRTGELFF. DNA of the CDR3: TGCAGCGCTGCGGGGGGGCCTAGGACCGGGGAGCTGTTTTTT. The V gene is TRBV29-1, the J gene TRBJ2-2; TRBD2 aligns across 9 bases. CDR3 length: 14 amino acids. CDR1 and CDR2 from the germline V gene are SQVTM and ANQGSEA. V was pared by 7 bases and J by 5 bases, with 8 bases of the junction left unmatched.

This clone was seen just once. V usage is TRBV5-6 and J usage is TRBJ1-3; D gene ambiguous. V gave up 0 bases and J gave up 2 bases, with 9 bases separating them. The CDR3 is 15 amino acids. Germline V gene lookup returns CDR1 SGHDT and CDR2 YYEEEE. The CDR3 DNA reads as TGTGCCAGCAGCTTGGTAGTACAGCCTGGAAACACCATATATTTT. Its translation is CASSLVVQPGNTIYF.

The chain is built from TRBV29-1 and TRBJ2-1; 7 bases map to TRBD1. From germline, CDR1 is SQVTM and CDR2 ANQGSEA. The CDR3 is 14 residues long. V shed 5 bases, J shed 7 bases, and the junction held 11 bases outside the gene matches. The CDR3 sequence is CSVIRQGITNEQFF. In DNA, the CDR3 is TGCAGCGTTATCAGACAGGGTATTACAAATGAGCAGTTCTTC.

This chain links TRBV24-1 with TRBJ2-3; the match to TRBD2 covers 8 bases. This CDR3 is 17 amino acids long. J lost 1 base, V lost 3 bases, and 8 bases had no gene match. Germline loops: CDR1 KGHDR, CDR2 SFDVKD. Here the CDR3 reads CATSDPRGGRGTDTQYF. The DNA of the CDR3 is TGTGCCACCAGTGATCCCCGGGGGGGCCGAGGCACAGATACGCAGTATTTT.

The chain recombines TRBV15 with TRBJ1-2, with D uncertain. The germline V gene encodes CDR1 LNHNV and CDR2 YYDKDF (reference sequence). The germline V and J ends were trimmed by 0 bases and 7 bases, with 9 bases remaining between them. CDR3 size: 13 residues. The CDR3 bases are TGTGCCACCAGCAGAGAGGCGGGAGTTGGCTACACCTTC. Residues: CATSREAGVGYTF.

This clone was detected a few times. J is TRBJ2-7 and V is TRBV18; 12 positions match TRBD1. Per the germline V gene, CDR1 is KGHSH and CDR2 is LQKENI. J was trimmed by 9 bases and V by 3 bases; bases with no gene match: 3. CDR3 length: 13 amino acids. CDR3 DNA sequence: TGTGCCAGCTCACCGGGGACAGGGGGCGCGCAGTACTTC. Its translation is CASSPGTGGAQYF. The whole variable domain, filled in from reference TRBV18 and TRBJ2-7, reads NAGVMQNPRHLVRRRGQEARLRCSPMKGHSHVYWYRQLPEEGLKFMVYLQKENIIDESGMPKERFSAEFPKEGPSILRIQQVVRGDSAAYFCASSPGTGGAQYFGPGTRLTVT.

The rearrangement joins TRBV5-1 to TRBJ1-1; D is perhaps TRBD1 (6 bases). The CDR3 runs to 15 residues. The V and J ends lost 2 bases and 1 base respectively, with 12 bases between them. Germline lookup yields CDR1 SGHRS and CDR2 YFSETQ. CDR3 protein: CASSLTGFTNTEAFF. In nucleotides, the CDR3 is TGCGCCAGCAGCTTAACAGGGTTCACGAACACTGAAGCTTTCTTT. Looking up the rest from reference TRBV5-1 and TRBJ1-1 gives the full variable domain: KAGVTQTPRYLIKTRGQQVTLSCSPISGHRSVSWYQQTPGQGLQFLFEYFSETQRNKGNFPGRFSGRQFSNSRSEMNVSTLELGDSALYLCASSLTGFTNTEAFFGQGTRLTVV.

This chain joins TRBV25-1 and TRBJ1-5; D is perhaps TRBD1 (6 bases). There are 15 residues in the CDR3. Germline loops: CDR1 MGHDK, CDR2 SYGVNS. Trimming shortened V by 1 base and J by 1 base, and 8 bases separated the two germline ends. The CDR3 nucleotides read TGTGCCAGCAGTGAATCAGGACAGAGCAATCAGCCCCAGCATTTT. It codes for CASSESGQSNQPQHF.

The chain joins TRBV6-5 to TRBJ1-1; D is unclear. This CDR3 has 16 amino acids. V shed 0 bases and J shed 3 bases, with 14 bases lying between them. Germline loops: CDR1 MNHEY, CDR2 SVGAGI. The CDR3 here is CASSYSLGSFDTEAFF. CDR3 bases: TGTGCCAGCAGTTACTCATTGGGCAGCTTCGACACTGAAGCTTTCTTT.

The J gene is TRBJ2-5, the V gene TRBV7-6; 9 bases line up with TRBD2. Germline CDR1 reads SGHVS; CDR2 reads FNYEAQ. With V trimmed by 5 bases and J by 2 bases, 6 bases remained unmatched. This CDR3 comprises 15 residues. CDR3 loop: CASSQGLAWQETQYF. The CDR3 nucleotides read TGTGCCAGCAGCCAAGGACTAGCGTGGCAAGAGACCCAGTACTTC.

This chain joins TRBV7-9 and TRBJ2-1; possible D gene TRBD1, 5 bases. Trimming pared 5 bases from V and 9 bases from J, leaving 11 bases between. Germline assignment: CDR1 SEHNR and CDR2 FQNEAQ (reference sequence). The CDR3 spans 12 residues. The CDR3 here is CASSDQGSEQFF. In DNA, the CDR3 is TGTGCCAGCAGCGATCAGGGAAGTGAGCAGTTCTTC.

The chain links TRBV27 to TRBJ1-6; perhaps TRBD1 as D (6 bases). Germline CDR1 is MNHEY and CDR2 is SMNVEV (reference sequence). The V end lost 4 bases, the J end lost 9 bases, and 16 bases lay between the germline ends. The CDR3 is 15 residues long. The CDR3 DNA reads as TGTGCCAGCAGTTCCTACAGGGATTCGGCTTCACCCCTCCACTTT. Residues: CASSSYRDSASPLHF.

This chain joins TRBV11-2 and TRBJ2-1; 8 nucleotides line up with TRBD2. Germline loops: CDR1 SGHAT, CDR2 FQNNGV. V trimming: 5 bases; J trimming: 10 bases; junction bases outside the gene matches: 13. This CDR3 spans 15 amino acids. The CDR3 here is CASSTIVGGAEEQFF. CDR3 bases: TGTGCCAGCAGCACCATAGTCGGGGGGGCCGAGGAGCAGTTCTTC.

V is TRBV7-9 and J is TRBJ2-7, with D possibly being TRBD1 (6 bases). Looked up from germline, CDR1 is SEHNR and CDR2 is FQNEAQ (reference sequence). V was clipped by 5 bases and J by 0 bases, with 17 bases between them. This CDR3 has 16 amino acids. CDR3 protein: CASSTTHRVASYEQYF. For the CDR3, the DNA is TGTGCCAGCAGCACCACGCACAGGGTGGCCTCCTACGAGCAGTACTTC.

This chain links TRBV29-1 with TRBJ2-7; weak D call: TRBD2 (5 bases). The germline V gene encodes CDR1 SQVTM and CDR2 ANQGSEA. CDR3 length equals 11 residues. V was cut by 3 bases and J by 6 bases, with 9 bases left in between. Here the CDR3 DNA reads TGCAGCGTTGACCGGGGTAGCGAGCAGTACTTC. It yields the protein CSVDRGSEQYF.

This sequence joins TRBV25-1 and TRBJ2-5; 10 bases agree with TRBD1. The ends lost 2 bases at V and 4 bases at J; junction bases unmatched: 4. This CDR3 has 15 residues. CDR1 and CDR2 from the germline V gene are MGHDK and SYGVNS. The CDR3 sequence is CASSEPRTGGETQYF. In DNA form, the CDR3 reads TGTGCCAGCAGTGAACCAAGGACAGGGGGAGAGACCCAGTACTTC.

This clone came up once. V gene TRBV28 combines with J gene TRBJ2-7, with TRBD1 as a possible D gene (5 bases). This CDR3 contains 12 residues. The germline CDR1 and CDR2 sequences are MDHEN and SYDVKM. Trimming removed 11 bases from V and 2 bases from J, with 13 bases in between. CDR3 residues: CAVKGLPYEQYF. For the CDR3, the DNA is TGTGCCGTTAAGGGGCTACCCTACGAGCAGTACTTC.

This chain connects TRBV12-3 or TRBV12-4 to TRBJ1-5, with D tentatively TRBD1 (5 bases). V shed 8 bases and J shed 2 bases, with 10 bases lying between them. The CDR3 runs to 13 residues. CDR3: CASARGGNQPQHF. CDR3 nucleotides: TGTGCCAGCGCCCGGGGGGGCAATCAGCCCCAGCATTTT.

The V and J genes are TRBV19 and TRBJ2-7; possibly TRBD1 for D (5 bases). Trimming removed 7 bases from V and 0 bases from J, with 7 bases in between. The length of the CDR3 is 12 residues. From germline, CDR1 is LNHDA and CDR2 SQIVND (reference sequence). Here the CDR3 reads CASMGLSYEQYF. The CDR3 DNA reads as TGTGCCAGTATGGGGCTCTCCTACGAGCAGTACTTC.